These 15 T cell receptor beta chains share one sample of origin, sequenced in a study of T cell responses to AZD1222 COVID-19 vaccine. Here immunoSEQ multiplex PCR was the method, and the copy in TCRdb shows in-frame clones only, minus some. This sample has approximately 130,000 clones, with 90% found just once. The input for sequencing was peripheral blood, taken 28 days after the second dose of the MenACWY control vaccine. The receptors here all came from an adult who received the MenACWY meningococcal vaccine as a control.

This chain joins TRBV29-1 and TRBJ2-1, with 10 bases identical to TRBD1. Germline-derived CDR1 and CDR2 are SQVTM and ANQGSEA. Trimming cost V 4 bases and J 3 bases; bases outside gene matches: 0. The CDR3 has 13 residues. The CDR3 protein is CSVGTGGYNEQFF. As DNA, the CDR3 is TGCAGCGTTGGGACAGGGGGCTACAATGAGCAGTTCTTC.

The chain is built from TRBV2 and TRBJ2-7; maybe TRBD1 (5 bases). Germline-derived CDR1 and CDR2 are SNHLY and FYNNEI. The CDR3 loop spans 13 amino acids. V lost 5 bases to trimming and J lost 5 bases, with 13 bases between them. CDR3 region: CASSRREPHEQYF. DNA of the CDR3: TGTGCCAGCAGTCGCAGGGAACCCCACGAGCAGTACTTC.

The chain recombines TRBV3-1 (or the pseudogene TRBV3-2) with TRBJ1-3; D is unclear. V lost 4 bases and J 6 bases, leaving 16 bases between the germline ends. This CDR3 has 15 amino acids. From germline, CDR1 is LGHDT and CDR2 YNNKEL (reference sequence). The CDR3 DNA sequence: TGTGCCAGCAGCCCGGGGAGGGCGCGGGTAAACACCATATATTTT. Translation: CASSPGRARVNTIYF.

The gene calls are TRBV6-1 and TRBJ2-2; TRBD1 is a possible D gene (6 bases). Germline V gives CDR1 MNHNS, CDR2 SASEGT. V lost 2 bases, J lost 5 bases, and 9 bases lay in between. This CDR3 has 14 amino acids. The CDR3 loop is CASSEKGETGELFF. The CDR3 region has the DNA TGTGCCAGCAGTGAAAAGGGGGAAACCGGGGAGCTGTTTTTT.

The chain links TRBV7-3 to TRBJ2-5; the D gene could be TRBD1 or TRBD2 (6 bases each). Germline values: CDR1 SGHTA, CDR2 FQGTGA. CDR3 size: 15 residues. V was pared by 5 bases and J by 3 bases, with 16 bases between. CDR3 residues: CASSPQPGDKETQYF. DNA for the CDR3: TGTGCCAGCAGCCCCCAGCCGGGGGACAAAGAGACCCAGTACTTC.

CDR3: CASSQVAGADGYTF. CDR3 nucleotides: TGTGCCAGCAGCCAAGTTGCAGGGGCGGATGGCTACACCTTC. This sequence joins TRBV14 and TRBJ1-2; possibly TRBD1 for D (6 bases). CDR1 SGHDN and CDR2 FVKESK come from the germline V gene. The V and J ends lost 1 base and 6 bases respectively, with 12 bases between them. The CDR3 has 14 residues.

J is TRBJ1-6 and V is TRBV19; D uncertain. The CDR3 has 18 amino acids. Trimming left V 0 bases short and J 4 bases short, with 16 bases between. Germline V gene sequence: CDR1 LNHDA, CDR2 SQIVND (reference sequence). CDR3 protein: CASSIDPRGPGYNSPLHF. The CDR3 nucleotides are TGTGCCAGTAGTATAGATCCGCGAGGTCCAGGTTATAATTCACCCCTCCACTTT.

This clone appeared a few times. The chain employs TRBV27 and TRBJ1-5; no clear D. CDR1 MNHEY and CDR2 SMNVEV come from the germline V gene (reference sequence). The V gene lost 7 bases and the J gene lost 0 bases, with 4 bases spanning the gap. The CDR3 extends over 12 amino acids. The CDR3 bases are TGTGCCAGCATTAATAGCAATCAGCCCCAGCATTTT. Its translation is CASINSNQPQHF.

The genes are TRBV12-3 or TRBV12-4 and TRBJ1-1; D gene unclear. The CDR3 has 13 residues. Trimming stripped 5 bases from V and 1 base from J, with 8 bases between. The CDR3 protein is CASSPYENTEAFF. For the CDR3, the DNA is TGTGCCAGCAGTCCCTACGAGAACACTGAAGCTTTCTTT.

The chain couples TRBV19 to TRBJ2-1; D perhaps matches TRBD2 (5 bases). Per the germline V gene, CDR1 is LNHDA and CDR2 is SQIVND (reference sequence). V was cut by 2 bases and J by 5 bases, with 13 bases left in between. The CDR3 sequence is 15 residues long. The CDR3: CASSIISSWNNEQFF. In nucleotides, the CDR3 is TGTGCCAGTAGTATAATATCTAGCTGGAACAATGAGCAGTTCTTC. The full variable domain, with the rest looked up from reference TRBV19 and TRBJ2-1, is DGGITQSPKYLFRKEGQNVTLSCEQNLNHDAMYWYRQDPGQGLRLIYYSQIVNDFQKGDIAEGYSVSREKKESFPLTVTSAQKNPTAFYLCASSIISSWNNEQFFGPGTRLTVL.

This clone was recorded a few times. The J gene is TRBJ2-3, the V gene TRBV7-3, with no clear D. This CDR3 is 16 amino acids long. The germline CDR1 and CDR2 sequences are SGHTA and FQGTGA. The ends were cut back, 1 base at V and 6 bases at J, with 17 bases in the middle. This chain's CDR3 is CASSLKVWAQLDTQYF. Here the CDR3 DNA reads TGTGCCAGCAGCTTAAAGGTGTGGGCCCAGTTGGATACGCAGTATTTT.

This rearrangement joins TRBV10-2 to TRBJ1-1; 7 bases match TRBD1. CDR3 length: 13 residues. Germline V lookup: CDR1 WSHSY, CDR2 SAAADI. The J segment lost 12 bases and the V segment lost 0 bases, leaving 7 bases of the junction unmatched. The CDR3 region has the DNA TGCGCCAGCAGTGAGTCAAAAGGGGGCGAGACTTTCTTT. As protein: CASSESKGGETFF.

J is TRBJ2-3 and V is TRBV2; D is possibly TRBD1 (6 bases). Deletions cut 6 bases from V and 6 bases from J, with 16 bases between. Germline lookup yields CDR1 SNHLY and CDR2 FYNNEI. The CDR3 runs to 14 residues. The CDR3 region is CASSHRVPMDTQYF. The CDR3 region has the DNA TGTGCCAGCAGCCACAGGGTACCGATGGATACGCAGTATTTT.

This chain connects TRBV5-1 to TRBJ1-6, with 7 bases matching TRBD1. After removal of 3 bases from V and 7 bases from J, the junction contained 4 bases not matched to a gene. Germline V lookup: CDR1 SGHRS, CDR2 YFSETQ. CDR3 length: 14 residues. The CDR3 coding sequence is TGCGCCAGCAGCTACGGACAGGTGAATTCACCCCTCCACTTT. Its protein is CASSYGQVNSPLHF.

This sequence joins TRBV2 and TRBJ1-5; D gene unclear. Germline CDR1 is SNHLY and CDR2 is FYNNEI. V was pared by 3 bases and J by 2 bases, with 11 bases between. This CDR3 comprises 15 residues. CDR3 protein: CASSDRDKGNQPQHF. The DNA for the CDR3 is TGTGCCAGCAGTGATCGGGATAAGGGCAATCAGCCCCAGCATTTT.